The TCR beta chain described here comes from a study of blood T cell repertoires in COVID-19. Germline V gives CDR1 LNHDA, CDR2 SQIVND (reference sequence). The CDR3 spans 13 residues. The ends were cut back, 4 bases at V and 1 base at J, with 7 bases in the middle. Produced via immunoSEQ multiplex PCR; TCRdb's table is partial and in-frame only. The sample records under 150,000 clones, approximately 89% being singletons. This receptor was obtained from a woman in her sixties or seventies with COVID-19, enrolled during active disease. The sample taken for sequencing was peripheral blood. The chain links TRBV19 to TRBJ2-5; D gene unclear. This CDR3 reads CASSTQIQETQYF. The CDR3 DNA is TGTGCCAGTAGTACTCAGATCCAAGAGACCCAGTACTTC.